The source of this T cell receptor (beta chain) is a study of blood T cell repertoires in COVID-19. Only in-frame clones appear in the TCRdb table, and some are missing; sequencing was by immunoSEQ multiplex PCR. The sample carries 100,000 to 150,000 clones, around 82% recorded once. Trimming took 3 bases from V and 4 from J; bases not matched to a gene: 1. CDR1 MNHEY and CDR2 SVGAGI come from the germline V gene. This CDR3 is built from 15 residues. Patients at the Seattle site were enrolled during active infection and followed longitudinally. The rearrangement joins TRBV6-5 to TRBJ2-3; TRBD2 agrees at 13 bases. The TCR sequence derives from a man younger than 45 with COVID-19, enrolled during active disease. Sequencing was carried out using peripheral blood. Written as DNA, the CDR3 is TGTGCCAGCAGTTATACTAGCGGGAGGGCAGATACGCAGTATTTT. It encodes CASSYTSGRADTQYF.